This TCR beta chain was identified in a study of regulatory T cells in long-lasting Graves disease. Regarding the study as a whole: TRBV28 was favored in persistent disease, as were TRBJ1-2 and TRBJ2-5.

Time point defined: newly diagnosed GD, antithyroid drugs for less than 3 months. PBMC-extracted RNA yielded the TCR library. Building the TCR beta libraries relied on iRepertoire HTBI primers, and CDR3 regions underwent Arm-PCR. Study processing details: Taken together, the samples had 62 TRBV and more than 12 TRBJ segments identified. MiXCR was run by TCRdb on the multiplex PCR reads, yielding one entry per CDR3 protein. TCRdb's processing, not the study's, gives the V and J calls here. Of a few hundred thousand distinct CDR3 sequences in the sample, 10% to 15% are singletons; the top ten hold about 19%. Points on this clonotype: The antigen remains unidentified.

CDR3 length: 14 amino acids. V was pared by 4 bases and J by 4 bases, with 5 bases of the junction left unmatched. Germline CDR1 SGHNT, CDR2 YYREEE (reference sequence). This same sample was also taken into another study, of T cells in Graves' hyperthyroidism and ophthalmopathy. That source notes: A first-round RT-PCR of the TCR CDR3 used the HTBI primer set. A model built on 13 V-J features separated ophthalmopathy from stable hyperthyroidism.

This clonotype originated in a woman under 30 with Graves disease. This sequence joins TRBV5-4 and TRBJ2-1; TRBD2 agrees at 7 bases. The sequenced sample was peripheral blood mononuclear cells (PBMCs), obtained at new diagnosis, from a patient treated with antithyroid drugs. In nucleotides, the CDR3 is TGTGCCAGCAGCGGGTCTAGCGGATACAATGAGCAGTTCTTC. Its protein is CASSGSSGYNEQFF.